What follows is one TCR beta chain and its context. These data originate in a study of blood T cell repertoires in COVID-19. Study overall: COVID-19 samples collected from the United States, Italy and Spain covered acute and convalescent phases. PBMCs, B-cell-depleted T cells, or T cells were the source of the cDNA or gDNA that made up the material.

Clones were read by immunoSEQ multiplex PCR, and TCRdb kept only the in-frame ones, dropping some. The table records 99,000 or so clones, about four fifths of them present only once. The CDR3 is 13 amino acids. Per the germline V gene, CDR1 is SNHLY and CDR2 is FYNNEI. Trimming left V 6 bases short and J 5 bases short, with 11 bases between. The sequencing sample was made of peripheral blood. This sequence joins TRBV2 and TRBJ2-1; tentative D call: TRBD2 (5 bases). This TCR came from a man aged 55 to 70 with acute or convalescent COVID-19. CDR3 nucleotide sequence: TGTGCCAGCAGCCGGGAAGTAAACAATGAGCAGTTCTTC. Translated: CASSREVNNEQFF.